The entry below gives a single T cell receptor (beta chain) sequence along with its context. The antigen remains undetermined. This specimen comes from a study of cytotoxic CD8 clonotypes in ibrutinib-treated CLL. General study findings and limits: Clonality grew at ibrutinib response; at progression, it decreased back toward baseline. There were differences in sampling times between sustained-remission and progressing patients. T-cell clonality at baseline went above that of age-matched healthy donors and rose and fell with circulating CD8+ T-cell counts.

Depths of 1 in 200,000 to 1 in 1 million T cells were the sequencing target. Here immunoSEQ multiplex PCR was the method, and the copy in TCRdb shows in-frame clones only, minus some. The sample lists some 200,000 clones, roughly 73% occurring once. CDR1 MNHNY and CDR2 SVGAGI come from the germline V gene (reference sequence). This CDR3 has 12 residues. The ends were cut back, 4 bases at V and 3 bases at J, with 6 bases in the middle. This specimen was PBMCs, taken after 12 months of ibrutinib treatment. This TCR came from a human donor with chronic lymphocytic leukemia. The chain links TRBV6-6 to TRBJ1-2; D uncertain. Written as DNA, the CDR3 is TGTGCCAGCAGTTCAGACTACTATGGCTACACCTTC. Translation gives CASSSDYYGYTF.